This T cell receptor (beta chain) comes out of a study of graft-versus-host responses after intestinal transplantation. The germline V gene encodes CDR1 GTSNPN and CDR2 SVGIG (reference sequence). The CDR3 spans 13 residues. Trimming pared 2 bases from V and 4 bases from J, leaving 11 bases between. Data came from immunoSEQ multiplex PCR; TCRdb stores just in-frame clones and leaves some out. The repertoire holds over 40,000 clones, with approximately 92% as singletons. This clone has only one observation. This chain links TRBV30 with TRBJ1-2, with a possible D match to TRBD1 (5 bases). The sequences come from PBMCs, collected more than 750 days after a first intestinal transplant, on the day of a second. This receptor was obtained from a human patient who received an intestinal transplant, so some T cells may come from the graft donor. The CDR3 sequence: CAWSPGTTYGYTF. As DNA, the CDR3 is TGTGCCTGGAGTCCGGGGACCACCTATGGCTACACCTTC. Full variable domain (remainder filled in from reference TRBV30 and TRBJ1-2): SQTIHQWPATLVQPVGSPLSLECTVEGTSNPNLYWYRQAAGRGLQLLFYSVGIGQISSEVPQNLSASRPQDRQFILSSKKLLLSDSGFYLCAWSPGTTYGYTFGSGTRLTVV.